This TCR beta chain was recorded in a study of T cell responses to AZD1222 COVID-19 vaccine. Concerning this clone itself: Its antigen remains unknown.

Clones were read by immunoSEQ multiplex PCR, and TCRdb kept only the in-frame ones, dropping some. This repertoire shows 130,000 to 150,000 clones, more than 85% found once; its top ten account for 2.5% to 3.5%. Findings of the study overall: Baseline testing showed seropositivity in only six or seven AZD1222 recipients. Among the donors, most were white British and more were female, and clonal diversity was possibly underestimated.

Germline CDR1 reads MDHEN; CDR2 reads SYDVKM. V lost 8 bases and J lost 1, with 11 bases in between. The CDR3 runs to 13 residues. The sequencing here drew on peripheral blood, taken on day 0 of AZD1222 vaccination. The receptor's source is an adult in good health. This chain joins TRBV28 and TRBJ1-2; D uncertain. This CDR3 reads CASGPTLNYGYTF. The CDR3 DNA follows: TGTGCCAGCGGACCGACCCTTAACTATGGCTACACCTTC.